The text below deals with one T cell receptor (beta chain). Its antigen is as yet unknown. The CDR3 runs 15 residues. CDR1 is SNHLY and CDR2 is FYNNEI in the germline V gene. PCR was performed using 60 Vbeta and 13 Jbeta primers. Only in-frame clones appear in the TCRdb table, and some are missing; sequencing was by immunoSEQ multiplex PCR. Found here are 65,000 to 90,000 clones, around 80% of them singletons; the top ten hold 2% to 3%. This entry belongs to a study of cytomegalovirus exposure and HLA in healthy donors. Overall study results and limits: High sensitivity and specificity were reportedly achieved when the classifier diagnosed cytomegalovirus status. Rare TCR sequences dominated, though some public TCRs recurred in many donors. A later analysis found that most CMV-associated TCR beta chains appeared HLA-restricted. Being indistinguishable, some V segments were excluded, TRBV6-2 and TRBV6-3 among them.

The sample taken for sequencing was PBMCs. The TCR originated in a man aged 30-40 years in good health and CMV-seronegative. This chain links TRBV2 with TRBJ2-5, with TRBD2 as a possible D gene (6 bases). The end of the DNA aligns better with TRBJ2-7, so the J call may be wrong. CDR3: CASSAGTSGLYEQYF. The DNA for the CDR3 is TGTGCCAGCAGTGCGGGGACTTCCGGGCTCTACGAGCAGTACTTC.